Shown below are 19 T cell receptor beta chains from a single sample sequenced in a study of OX40 agonist ivuxolimab in advanced cancers. Method: immunoSEQ multiplex PCR; TCRdb's copy keeps in-frame clones and lacks some. The table has tens of thousands of clones, more than 80% seen once. The sequences come from CD4+ or CD8+ T cells sorted from blood, collected in a trial of the OX40 agonist ivuxolimab. The receptors originated from an adult with an advanced solid tumor such as melanoma, head and neck, liver or kidney cancer.

The chain links TRBV5-4 to TRBJ2-2, with 9 bases matching TRBD1. This CDR3 contains 16 residues. The germline gives CDR1 SGHNT, CDR2 YYREEE (reference sequence). J gave up 4 bases and V 4 bases, and 8 bases lay outside the gene matches. The CDR3 nucleotides are TGTGCCAGCAGCATACAGGGGGCGCGGGGCACCGGGGAGCTGTTTTTT. It encodes CASSIQGARGTGELFF.

CDR3 residues: CASSIPGQRNIQYF. As DNA, the CDR3 is TGTGCCAGTAGTATCCCCGGACAGAGAAACATTCAGTACTTC. The chain joins TRBV19 to TRBJ2-4; a possible D gene is TRBD1 (6 bases). The CDR3 is made up of 14 amino acids. With 3 bases removed from V and 6 bases from J, the gap between germline ends came to 12 bases. CDR1 and CDR2 (germline): LNHDA, SQIVND (reference sequence).

The chain couples TRBV15 to TRBJ2-7, with 13 bases fitting TRBD2. Trimming removed 1 base from V and 4 bases from J; junction bases left unmatched: 4. The CDR3 spans 16 residues. In germline, CDR1 is LNHNV, CDR2 YYDKDF (reference sequence). This chain's CDR3 is CATSRGRGLAGYEQYF. CDR3 nucleotide sequence: TGTGCCACCAGCAGAGGGAGGGGACTAGCGGGATACGAGCAGTACTTC.

This clone was seen a handful of times. This chain's CDR3 is CANPTGWAGNNYGYTF. The CDR3, as DNA: TGTGCCAACCCCACGGGTTGGGCAGGGAACAACTATGGCTACACCTTC. The rearrangement links TRBV2 to TRBJ1-2, with D perhaps matching TRBD1 (5 bases). The V gene's germline CDR1 is SNHLY and CDR2 FYNNEI. V was shortened by 10 bases and J by 2 bases, with 23 bases between the two germline ends. CDR3 length: 16 residues.

The chain employs TRBV5-1 and TRBJ1-6, with a possible D match to TRBD1 (5 bases). This CDR3 has 18 amino acids. Germline CDR1 and CDR2: SGHRS and YFSETQ. The V gene lost 0 bases and the J gene lost 6 bases, with 19 bases spanning the gap. CDR3 sequence: CASSLDSPRDVPNSPLHF. The CDR3 nucleotides are TGCGCCAGCAGCTTGGATTCCCCCAGGGACGTCCCTAATTCACCCCTCCACTTT.

This chain connects TRBV6-5 to TRBJ1-1, with 7 nucleotides matching TRBD1. Germline trimming cut 6 bases from V and 1 base from J; bases unmatched to any gene: 8. The length of the CDR3 is 15 residues. CDR1 is MNHEY, CDR2 SVGAGI, per germline. CDR3 loop: CASRKNRGGNTEAFF. For the CDR3, the DNA is TGTGCCAGCAGAAAAAACAGGGGAGGGAACACTGAAGCTTTCTTT.

This chain links TRBV2 with TRBJ2-3; no clear D. This CDR3 contains 12 residues. Germline CDR1 reads SNHLY; CDR2 reads FYNNEI. V dropped 2 bases and J dropped 6 bases, with 6 bases sitting between them. The CDR3 spells CASSEPGDTQYF. The CDR3 region has the DNA TGTGCCAGCAGTGAACCCGGGGATACGCAGTATTTT.

The rearrangement joins TRBV4-1 to TRBJ2-3; 8 bases align to TRBD2. The CDR3 loop spans 14 amino acids. The ends lost 2 bases at V and 5 bases at J; junction bases unmatched: 3. In germline, CDR1 is MGHRA, CDR2 YSYEKL. The CDR3 bases are TGCGCCAGCAGCCAACCCGGGAGGGGAGATACGCAGTATTTT. Its protein product is CASSQPGRGDTQYF.

The chain employs TRBV5-1 and TRBJ1-2; 9 positions match TRBD1. The CDR3 sequence is 15 residues long. CDR1 and CDR2 from the germline V gene are SGHRS and YFSETQ. The ends lost 2 bases at V and 6 bases at J; junction bases unmatched: 8. The CDR3 spells CASSLYGTGTNGYTF. CDR3 coding DNA: TGCGCCAGCAGCTTATACGGGACAGGGACCAATGGCTACACCTTC.

The chain joins TRBV28 to TRBJ2-3, with a weak D call TRBD2 (6 bases). The V gene's germline CDR1 is MDHEN and CDR2 SYDVKM. Between the trimmed V and J ends, which lost 8 bases and 3 bases, there was a span of 6 bases. The CDR3 spans 11 residues. The CDR3 here is CASRGTDTQYF. CDR3 DNA sequence: TGTGCCAGCCGGGGGACAGATACGCAGTATTTT.

This clone was seen more than once but under ten times. The chain joins TRBV30 to TRBJ1-5; D uncertain. The CDR3 covers 12 residues. V dropped 8 bases and J dropped 3 bases, with 11 bases sitting between them. Germline values: CDR1 GTSNPN, CDR2 SVGIG (reference sequence). CDR3 nucleotides: TGTGCCGTCGGAGAAAACAATCAGCCCCAGCATTTT. Translated, it gives CAVGENNQPQHF.

The V call is TRBV5-4, the J call TRBJ1-1; TRBD1 aligns across 9 bases. Per the germline V gene, CDR1 is SGHNT and CDR2 is YYREEE (reference sequence). The CDR3 runs 14 residues. V was pared by 4 bases and J by 11 bases, with 12 bases of the junction left unmatched. CDR3: CASSIAGTGQKAFF. DNA for the CDR3: TGTGCCAGCAGCATAGCCGGGACAGGGCAGAAGGCTTTCTTT.

This rearrangement joins TRBV11-2 to TRBJ2-3; weak D call: TRBD1 (6 bases). The CDR3 is 14 amino acids. CDR1 SGHAT and CDR2 FQNNGV come from the germline V gene. With 5 bases removed from V and 2 bases from J, the gap between germline ends came to 11 bases. CDR3 DNA sequence: TGTGCCAGCAGCCAGCAGGGGTACACAGATACGCAGTATTTT. Amino acid sequence: CASSQQGYTDTQYF.

The chain employs TRBV21-1 and TRBJ1-1; TRBD1 was called by the table and not checked on the DNA. TRBV21-1 is a listed pseudogene. The CDR3 extends over 18 amino acids. The CDR3 nucleotides are TGTGCCAGCAGCAAAAGGGTTTTGGGGGCGCTGTTTGATGTTGAAGCTTTCTTT. Its protein is CASSKRVLGALFDVEAFF.

This rearrangement joins TRBV15 to TRBJ2-1; D might be TRBD2 (6 bases). The germline CDR1 and CDR2 sequences are LNHNV and YYDKDF (reference sequence). The CDR3 is 16 residues long. Trimming pared 0 bases from V and 2 bases from J, leaving 11 bases between. CDR3 region: CATSRETRPTYNEQFF. The CDR3, as DNA: TGTGCCACCAGCAGAGAGACTAGGCCGACCTACAATGAGCAGTTCTTC.

J is TRBJ2-7 and V is TRBV2; 9 bases match TRBD2. The CDR3 is 15 amino acids. Germline V CDR1 and CDR2: SNHLY, FYNNEI. Trimming took 6 bases from V and 4 from J; bases not matched to a gene: 10. The DNA of the CDR3 is TGTGCCAGCAGGTTCTCTGGACTAGCGAGTTACGAGCAGTACTTC. It yields the protein CASRFSGLASYEQYF.

This chain connects TRBV19 to TRBJ2-3; 10 nucleotides align to TRBD2. The CDR3 loop spans 16 amino acids. Germline CDR1 is LNHDA and CDR2 is SQIVND (reference sequence). V dropped 7 bases and J dropped 3; count of bases not matched to a gene: 10. The CDR3 region has the DNA TGTGCCAGTATGGGGCTAGCGGGAGTTGTGACAGATACGCAGTATTTT. Protein product: CASMGLAGVVTDTQYF.

The chain recombines TRBV7-2 with TRBJ2-1; either TRBD1 or TRBD2 may supply D (5 bases each). CDR1 SGHTA and CDR2 FQGNSA come from the germline V gene. Trimming took off 11 bases at V and 0 bases at J, with 17 bases between the two ends. The CDR3 is 15 residues long. The CDR3 region is CAGSEGLVSYNEQFF. In DNA form, the CDR3 reads TGTGCCGGTAGCGAGGGGTTGGTCTCCTACAATGAGCAGTTCTTC.

This chain connects TRBV7-8 to TRBJ1-1; the D is unclear. CDR3 size: 13 residues. In germline, CDR1 is SGHVS, CDR2 FQNEAQ. V shed 1 base and J shed 2 bases, with 5 bases lying between them. In nucleotides, the CDR3 is TGTGCCAGCAGCTTAGTGGTAAACACTGAAGCTTTCTTT. Residues: CASSLVVNTEAFF.